This T cell receptor beta chain derives from a study of T cells in Graves' hyperthyroidism and ophthalmopathy. Study in general: Peripheral blood draws took place at initial diagnosis, ahead of any treatment. Study-wide points: Most thyroid clonotypes with frequency above 0.001 were detected in blood.

In this sample, this clonotype turned up a few times. Its antigen remains unidentified. A clone one base away is much larger, so this may be a read error. The CDR3 does not end in the conserved phenylalanine or tryptophan, so this is likely a read error. Trimming pared 5 bases from V and 2 bases from J, leaving 12 bases between. The CDR3 is 14 amino acids. The germline CDR1 and CDR2 sequences are MDHEN and SYDVKM. Together with thyroid ultrasound, orbital computed tomography, serum thyroxine and TRAb, clinical symptoms were used for diagnoses. TCR beta CDR3 regions were amplified from RNA transcripts. An initial round of RT-PCR targeting the TCR CDR3 relied on the HTBI primer set. One entry per CDR3 protein, called by TCRdb with MiXCR from the multiplex PCR reads. Found here are under 400,000 distinct CDR3 sequences, nearly 15% of them singletons; the top ten hold roughly a fifth.

The TCR sequence derives from a woman aged 55-70 years with Graves' ophthalmopathy. Sequenced input: blood. The V call is TRBV28, the J call TRBJ2-5, with D tentatively TRBD1 (6 bases). The CDR3 nucleotides read TGTGCCAGCAGTACCCAGGACAGTCAAGAGACCCAGTACCTC. Translating gives CASSTQDSQETQYL.